The 27 T cell receptor beta chains reported below all come from one sample, sequenced in a study of blood T cells in healthy people across ages (dated by TCRdb to between 2014 and 2017). Library prep was done by 5' RACE. The sample was run on an Illumina HiSeq 2500. A second PCR of 7 to 11 cycles was run with a J-beta primer mix and a sample-barcoded 5' primer. TCRdb redid the processing of the public reads, applying fastp at Q25 and MiXCR, and retained in-frame beta chains. Duplicate CDR3 protein sequences are folded into a single record with the most common DNA and genes. The sample yields 450,000 to 700,000 distinct CDR3 sequences; approximately 25% were counted once. Of the sample, under 20% is held by the ten largest clones. The sample comprised blood. The receptors were gathered from a woman in her 70s in good health.

Turning to this clonotype: One base away lies a much larger clone, so this may be a sequencing read error. The chain recombines TRBV12-3 or TRBV12-4 with TRBJ1-2; D is possibly TRBD1 (5 bases). Trimming left V 1 base short and J 1 base short, with 7 bases between. The length of the CDR3 is 14 residues. The CDR3 region has the DNA TGTGCCAGCAGTTTAGGGACATTTAACTATGGCTACACCTTC. Amino acids: CASSLGTFNYGYTF.

Only a few counts were recorded for this clonotype. The rearrangement links TRBV5-1 to TRBJ2-1; 7 bases agree with TRBD2. The germline gives CDR1 SGHRS, CDR2 YFSETQ. V was pared by 4 bases and J by 2 bases, with 6 bases of the junction left unmatched. The CDR3 contains 15 residues. The CDR3 region has the DNA TGCGCCAGCAGCCCACCGGGAGGTCCCTACAATGAGCAGTTCTTC. Residues: CASSPPGGPYNEQFF.

The chain is built from TRBV12-5 and TRBJ1-1, with D uncertain. The V gene's germline CDR1 is LGHNT and CDR2 FRNRAP. The CDR3 length is 15 residues. The V end was cut by 1 base, the J end by 5 bases, with 14 bases between. For the CDR3, the DNA is TGTGCTAGTGGTTTGGGAGAAAGCGAGGGAACTGAAGCTTTCTTT. Translated, it gives CASGLGESEGTEAFF. Together with reference TRBV12-5 and TRBJ1-1, the CDR3 gives the full variable domain: DARVTQTPRHKVTEMGQEVTMRCQPILGHNTVFWYRQTMMQGLELLAYFRNRAPLDDSGMPKDRFSAEMPDATLATLKIQPSEPRDSAVYFCASGLGESEGTEAFFGQGTRLTVV.

This clonotype was counted between two and nine times. This chain connects TRBV7-3 to TRBJ2-3, with 7 bases fitting TRBD2. The CDR3 totals 15 residues. The ends lost 3 bases at V and 3 bases at J; junction bases unmatched: 6. Germline-derived CDR1 and CDR2 are SGHTA and FQGTGA. CDR3 nucleotides: TGTGCCAGCAGCTTGTCCGGGACTAAAACAGATACGCAGTATTTT. Residues: CASSLSGTKTDTQYF.

V is TRBV7-2 and J is TRBJ1-1; D possibly corresponds to TRBD1 (6 bases). This CDR3 comprises 12 residues. CDR1 SGHTA and CDR2 FQGNSA come from the germline V gene. V was shortened by 5 bases and J by 6 bases, with 10 bases between the two germline ends. In nucleotides, the CDR3 is TGTGCCAGCAGCCCCCGGGGGCCTGAAGCTTTCTTT. Amino acid sequence: CASSPRGPEAFF. The complete variable domain, with remaining parts taken from reference TRBV7-2 and TRBJ1-1, reads GAGVSQSPSNKVTEKGKDVELRCDPISGHTALYWYRQSLGQGLEFLIYFQGNSAPDKSGLPSDRFSAERTGGSVSTLTIQRTQQEDSAVYLCASSPRGPEAFFGQGTRLTVV.

This sequence joins TRBV5-1 and TRBJ2-1, with 11 bases matching TRBD2. V lost 7 bases to trimming and J lost 7 bases; unmatched junction nucleotides: 10. The CDR3 covers 15 residues. Germline assignment: CDR1 SGHRS and CDR2 YFSETQ. The CDR3 protein is CASEEGLAGGNEQFF. The CDR3 DNA sequence: TGCGCCAGCGAGGAAGGGCTAGCGGGGGGTAATGAGCAGTTCTTC.

The V gene is TRBV20-1, the J gene TRBJ1-1; D is possibly TRBD1 (5 bases). Germline-derived CDR1 and CDR2 are DFQATT and SNEGSKA (reference sequence). This CDR3 region has 13 residues. V was trimmed by 6 bases and J by 5 bases, leaving 16 bases between them. The CDR3 DNA reads as TGCAGTGCGCAGATAGGGGAAGGAACTGAAGCTTTCTTT. Its protein is CSAQIGEGTEAFF.

This clonotype appeared a few times. J is TRBJ2-5 and V is TRBV7-2, with 7 bases fitting TRBD2. The closer fit of TRBJ2-7 to the DNA end suggests the J call may be wrong. Germline CDR1 and CDR2: SGHTA and FQGNSA. There are 15 residues in the CDR3. This CDR3 reads CASSLAASGLYEQYF. The CDR3 nucleotides are TGTGCCAGCAGCTTAGCGGCTAGCGGACTCTACGAGCAGTACTTC.

At least ten counts were recorded for this clonotype. CDR3 in amino acids: CATSDLEMNQPQHF. CDR3 sequence (DNA): TGTGCCACCAGTGATCTTGAAATGAATCAGCCCCAGCATTTT. V and J are TRBV24-1 and TRBJ1-5; D gene ambiguous. The CDR3 totals 14 residues. Germline CDR1 KGHDR, CDR2 SFDVKD. V lost 3 bases to trimming and J lost 4 bases, with 9 bases between them.

The chain links TRBV27 to TRBJ2-2, with TRBD1 matching over 7 bases. The germline CDR1 and CDR2 sequences are MNHEY and SMNVEV (reference sequence). V trimming: 7 bases; J trimming: 4 bases; junction bases outside the gene matches: 9. The CDR3 spans 15 residues. The CDR3 DNA reads TGTGCCAGCACCCTGACAGGGTTTAGCACCGGGGAGCTGTTTTTT. Amino acid sequence: CASTLTGFSTGELFF.

The table lists this clonotype with a few counts. The V and J genes are TRBV6-6 and TRBJ2-3, with TRBD1 matching 9 bases. Losses at the gene ends were 7 bases for V and 4 bases for J; bases not matched to a gene: 12. The germline CDR1 and CDR2 sequences are MNHNY and SVGAGI (reference sequence). The CDR3 loop spans 16 amino acids. The CDR3 reads CASTDTGTGSSDTQYF. In DNA form, the CDR3 reads TGTGCCAGCACCGACACCGGGACAGGGTCATCAGATACGCAGTATTTT.

The gene calls are TRBV21-1 and TRBJ2-7. TRBV21-1 is classified as a pseudogene. CDR3 length: 12 residues. The CDR3 sequence: CASSARSYEQYF. The DNA of the CDR3 is TGTGCCAGCAGCGCCCGCTCCTACGAGCAGTACTTC.

J is TRBJ2-1 and V is TRBV7-2; 10 bases line up with TRBD1. Germline loops: CDR1 SGHTA, CDR2 FQGNSA. J lost 5 bases, V lost 10 bases, and 5 bases had no gene match. The CDR3 totals 13 residues. In DNA, the CDR3 is TGTGCCACCAGACAGGGGGCCCACAATGAGCAGTTCTTC. This codes for CATRQGAHNEQFF.

The chain has TRBV2 and TRBJ1-4; 7 nucleotides align to TRBD1. The germline gives CDR1 SNHLY, CDR2 FYNNEI. J gave up 6 bases and V 10 bases, and 8 bases lay outside the gene matches. The CDR3 length is 13 residues. CDR3: CATGSRGYEKLFF. CDR3 in DNA: TGTGCCACTGGAAGCAGGGGGTATGAAAAACTGTTTTTT. The full variable domain, completed using reference TRBV2 and TRBJ1-4, is EPEVTQTPSHQVTQMGQEVILRCVPISNHLYFYWYRQILGQKVEFLVSFYNNEISEKSEIFDDQFSVERPDGSNFTLKIRSTKLEDSAMYFCATGSRGYEKLFFGSGTQLSVL.

This clonotype was seen more than once but under ten times. The gene calls are TRBV4-3 and TRBJ2-7; possible D gene TRBD1, 5 bases. Trimming left V 4 bases short and J 4 bases short, with 17 bases between. Germline CDR1 reads LGHNA; CDR2 reads YSLEER. The CDR3 consists of 15 residues. CDR3 DNA: TGCGCCAGCAGCCCTTCAGGTCAGGGTATTTACGAGCAGTACTTC. Translated: CASSPSGQGIYEQYF.

The chain is built from TRBV9 and TRBJ2-5; the D is unclear. V lost 3 bases, J lost 1 base, and 10 bases lay in between. The CDR3 totals 14 residues. Germline V lookup: CDR1 SGDLS, CDR2 YYNGEE. Written as DNA, the CDR3 is TGTGCCAGCAGCGGGGGTGCCGCCCAAGAGACCCAGTACTTC. It yields the protein CASSGGAAQETQYF.

The V gene is TRBV5-1, the J gene TRBJ2-6; 9 positions agree with TRBD1. In germline, CDR1 is SGHRS, CDR2 YFSETQ. The CDR3 contains 17 residues. Germline trimming cut 0 bases from V and 2 bases from J; bases unmatched to any gene: 3. The CDR3 DNA follows: TGCGCCAGCAGCTTGGAACGACAGGGGGCTGGGGCCAACGTCCTGACTTTC. Translation: CASSLERQGAGANVLTF.

This rearrangement joins TRBV27 to TRBJ1-5; the D gene is possibly TRBD1 (5 bases). V lost 4 bases to trimming and J lost 0 bases, with 10 bases between them. Germline CDR1 and CDR2: MNHEY and SMNVEV (reference sequence). The CDR3 has 15 amino acids. Here the CDR3 reads CASSSGAYSNQPQHF. In DNA, the CDR3 is TGTGCCAGCAGTTCCGGGGCCTATAGCAATCAGCCCCAGCATTTT.

This clonotype was observed a handful of times. The rearrangement joins TRBV29-1 to TRBJ2-5; 8 bases are shared with TRBD2. The CDR3 has 14 residues. V gave up 2 bases and J gave up 4 bases; unmatched junction bases: 6. The germline gives CDR1 SQVTM, CDR2 ANQGSEA. CDR3 coding DNA: TGCAGCGTTGAAAGGGCGGGGGGAAGAGAGACCCAGTACTTC. This sequence encodes CSVERAGGRETQYF.

This clonotype has more than one count but fewer than ten. V and J are TRBV7-2 and TRBJ2-3; 8 positions match TRBD1. The CDR3 length is 17 residues. Germline loops: CDR1 SGHTA, CDR2 FQGNSA. Germline trimming cut 0 bases from V and 4 bases from J; bases unmatched to any gene: 9. CDR3 in amino acids: CASSLALRTGFSDTQYF. The CDR3 DNA is TGTGCCAGCAGCTTAGCGCTACGGACAGGGTTTTCAGATACGCAGTATTTT.

This clonotype is a singleton in its sample. V is TRBV29-1 and J is TRBJ2-7, with 8 positions matching TRBD2. The CDR3 consists of 13 residues. CDR1 SQVTM and CDR2 ANQGSEA come from the germline V gene. Losses at the gene ends were 6 bases for V and 4 bases for J; bases not matched to a gene: 8. CDR3 nucleotide sequence: TGCAGCGTGGGGCGGGGGGCGGAATACGAGCAGTACTTC. It translates to CSVGRGAEYEQYF.

The chain combines TRBV7-2 with TRBJ2-5, with a tentative D call TRBD1 (6 bases). CDR1 and CDR2 from the germline V gene are SGHTA and FQGNSA. The length of the CDR3 is 14 residues. V was shortened by 4 bases and J by 7 bases, with 16 bases between the two germline ends. The CDR3 spells CASSSTGPLGTQYF. The CDR3 DNA reads as TGTGCCAGCAGCTCTACAGGGCCCCTGGGGACCCAGTACTTC.

The chain has TRBV7-2 and TRBJ2-2, with 13 bases matching TRBD2. The J segment lost 6 bases and the V segment lost 5 bases, leaving 9 bases of the junction unmatched. CDR3 length equals 17 residues. Germline lookup yields CDR1 SGHTA and CDR2 FQGNSA. The CDR3 spells CASSQGGTSGEPGELFF. CDR3 sequence (DNA): TGTGCCAGCAGCCAAGGGGGGACTAGCGGGGAGCCCGGGGAGCTGTTTTTT.

The chain couples TRBV7-8 to TRBJ1-5; the D is unclear. Trimming stripped 2 bases from V and 2 bases from J, with 19 bases between. Germline lookup yields CDR1 SGHVS and CDR2 FQNEAQ. CDR3 length: 18 amino acids. The CDR3 here is CASSLSGGSRVGNQPQHF. The CDR3 DNA reads as TGTGCCAGCAGCTTATCGGGTGGTTCTCGTGTGGGCAATCAGCCCCAGCATTTT.

This clonotype came up many times. The chain employs TRBV20-1 and TRBJ2-6; D ambiguous. Germline V gene lookup returns CDR1 DFQATT and CDR2 SNEGSKA (reference sequence). The CDR3 loop spans 14 amino acids. V lost 4 bases and J lost 0, with 7 bases in between. The CDR3 reads CSATPSSGANVLTF. The CDR3 DNA is TGCAGTGCTACACCTTCCTCTGGGGCCAACGTCCTGACTTTC.

This clonotype was counted between two and nine times. The chain employs TRBV4-3 and TRBJ2-5, with D perhaps being TRBD1 or TRBD2 (5 bases each). The CDR3 is 15 amino acids. CDR1 is LGHNA and CDR2 is YSLEER in the germline V gene. V was clipped by 0 bases and J by 7 bases, with 15 bases between them. CDR3 protein: CASSQDKRPGGTQYF. In DNA, the CDR3 is TGCGCCAGCAGCCAAGATAAACGTCCTGGGGGGACCCAGTACTTC.

The J gene is TRBJ2-1, the V gene TRBV3-1; 8 nucleotides match TRBD1. Trimming took 2 bases from V and 6 from J; bases not matched to a gene: 6. The CDR3 runs 15 residues. Germline lookup yields CDR1 LGHDT and CDR2 YNNKEL (reference sequence). CDR3: CASSQNRQGFNEQFF. CDR3 nucleotide sequence: TGTGCCAGCAGCCAAAATCGACAGGGGTTCAATGAGCAGTTCTTC.